This entry lists 10 T cell receptor beta chains sequenced from one sample in a study of T cell responses to AZD1222 COVID-19 vaccine. TCRdb's table, derived via immunoSEQ multiplex PCR, lists solely in-frame clones and lacks some. The profile shows tens of thousands of clones, less than 85% of them singletons. Sequencing was performed on peripheral blood, taken 28 days after the second AZD1222 dose. These receptors were collected from an adult who received the AZD1222 COVID-19 vaccine.

The V gene is TRBV19, the J gene TRBJ2-5; TRBD1 aligns across 8 bases. J gave up 4 bases and V 6 bases, and 4 bases lay outside the gene matches. Germline V CDR1 and CDR2: LNHDA, SQIVND (reference sequence). This CDR3 spans 13 amino acids. The CDR3: CASSGQGRETQYF. The CDR3 coding sequence is TGTGCCAGTAGCGGACAGGGAAGAGAGACCCAGTACTTC. Combining the CDR3 with reference TRBV19 and TRBJ2-5 gives the whole variable domain DGGITQSPKYLFRKEGQNVTLSCEQNLNHDAMYWYRQDPGQGLRLIYYSQIVNDFQKGDIAEGYSVSREKKESFPLTVTSAQKNPTAFYLCASSGQGRETQYFGPGTRLLVL.

The J gene is TRBJ1-2, the V gene TRBV3-1 (or the pseudogene TRBV3-2); TRBD1 aligns across 9 bases. J was trimmed by 4 bases and V by 4 bases; bases with no gene match: 7. The CDR3 has 15 amino acids. Germline CDR1 LGHDT, CDR2 YNNKEL (reference sequence). CDR3 loop: CASSPGQGETYGYTF. The CDR3 DNA is TGTGCCAGCAGCCCGGGACAGGGAGAGACCTATGGCTACACCTTC.

The rearrangement uses TRBV7-2 and TRBJ2-1; possible D gene TRBD1, 6 bases. This CDR3 comprises 18 residues. Trimming removed 5 bases at V and 2 bases at J, with 22 bases between. CDR1 is SGHTA and CDR2 is FQGNSA in the germline V gene. The CDR3 protein is CASSMDRQVPGAYNEQFF. The CDR3 bases are TGTGCCAGCAGCATGGATCGACAGGTACCGGGCGCCTACAATGAGCAGTTCTTC.

This chain uses TRBV15 with TRBJ2-7; TRBD1 is a possible D gene (6 bases). Per germline, CDR1 LNHNV and CDR2 YYDKDF (reference sequence). Deletions cut 1 base from V and 1 base from J, with 8 bases between. The CDR3 loop spans 14 amino acids. DNA of the CDR3: TGTGCCACCAGCAGAGGGGGGCTATCCTACGAGCAGTACTTC. This translates into CATSRGGLSYEQYF.

This chain links TRBV5-8 with TRBJ1-5; tentatively, D is TRBD1 (5 bases). The CDR3 is 15 residues long. Trimming took 4 bases from V and 2 from J, leaving 13 bases between them. Germline CDR1 SGHTS, CDR2 YDEGEE. In DNA, the CDR3 is TGTGCCAGCAGCCGGGGAGGAGGGGGCAATCAGCCCCAGCATTTT. It codes for CASSRGGGGNQPQHF.

The chain joins TRBV4-2 to TRBJ2-5; D is unresolved. Trimming took off 0 bases at V and 5 bases at J, with 10 bases between the two ends. The V gene's germline CDR1 is LGHNA and CDR2 YNFKEQ. The CDR3 is 14 amino acids. DNA for the CDR3: TGTGCCAGCAGCCAAGATCACGGGTTGGAGACCCAGTACTTC. Translation: CASSQDHGLETQYF.

This clone has a single count. The V gene is TRBV2, the J gene TRBJ2-7; 8 bases fit TRBD1. The CDR3 has 17 residues. Per the germline V gene, CDR1 is SNHLY and CDR2 is FYNNEI. The V and J ends lost 1 base and 1 base, in that order; junction bases with no gene match: 9. The CDR3 protein is CASSEVPGGEVSYEQYF. For the CDR3, the DNA is TGTGCCAGCAGTGAAGTCCCAGGGGGCGAAGTTTCCTACGAGCAGTACTTC.

J is TRBJ2-1 and V is TRBV5-6; D unclear. The ends were cut back, 6 bases at V and 0 bases at J, with 16 bases in the middle. The length of the CDR3 is 16 residues. Per the germline V gene, CDR1 is SGHDT and CDR2 is YYEEEE. The CDR3 spells CASTMRTLGSYNEQFF. The CDR3 DNA reads TGTGCCAGCACTATGAGGACCCTCGGCTCCTACAATGAGCAGTTCTTC.

The V gene is TRBV10-3, the J gene TRBJ1-1; D call uncertain. The germline gives CDR1 ENHRY, CDR2 SYGVKD. V was clipped by 11 bases and J by 0 bases, with 13 bases between them. The CDR3 contains 13 residues. CDR3 in amino acids: CAVGLKLNTEAFF. CDR3 nucleotide sequence: TGTGCCGTCGGTTTAAAGTTGAACACTGAAGCTTTCTTT.

The V call is TRBV28, the J call TRBJ1-2; 9 nucleotides match TRBD1. The CDR3 is made up of 14 amino acids. V was clipped by 4 bases and J by 4 bases; unmatched bases: 4. Germline V gene data show CDR1 as MDHEN and CDR2 as SYDVKM. CDR3 region: CASSSGTGTYGYTF. CDR3 DNA sequence: TGTGCCAGCAGTTCCGGGACAGGGACCTATGGCTACACCTTC.